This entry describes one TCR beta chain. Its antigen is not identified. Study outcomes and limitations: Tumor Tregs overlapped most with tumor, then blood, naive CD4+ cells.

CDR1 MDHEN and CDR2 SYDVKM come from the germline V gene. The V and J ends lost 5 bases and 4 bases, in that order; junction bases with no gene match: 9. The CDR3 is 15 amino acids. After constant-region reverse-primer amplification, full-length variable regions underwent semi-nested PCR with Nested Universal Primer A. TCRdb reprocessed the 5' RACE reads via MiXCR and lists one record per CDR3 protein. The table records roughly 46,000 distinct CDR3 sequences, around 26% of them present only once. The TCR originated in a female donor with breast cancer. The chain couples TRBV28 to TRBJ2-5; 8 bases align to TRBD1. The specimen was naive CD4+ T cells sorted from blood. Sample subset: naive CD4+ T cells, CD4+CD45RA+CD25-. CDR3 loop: CASSHFGQGRETQYF. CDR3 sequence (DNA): TGTGCCAGCAGTCACTTCGGACAGGGCAGAGAGACCCAGTACTTC.